These 18 T cell receptor beta chains were sequenced from one sample in a study of CXCR3-negative and CXCR3-positive naive CD8 T cells. UMI-labeled TRB cDNA libraries were prepared by 5' RACE. TCRdb reprocessed the 5' RACE reads and keeps a single row for each CDR3 protein, giving no DNA. The sample's table shows some 56,000 distinct CDR3 sequences. The specimen sequenced was memory CD8+ T cells from blood. Receptor source: a human donor in good health. Some clones in this sample may be carry-over from other donors' samples.

The chain couples TRBV4-3 to TRBJ2-1. The CDR3 runs to 14 residues. Germline CDR1 reads LGHNA; CDR2 reads YSLEER. The CDR3 sequence: CASSQAYTYNEQFF.

The chain employs TRBV28 and TRBJ2-1; TCRdb reports TRBD2, a call that lacks DNA to check it against. This CDR3 comprises 14 residues. Germline V gene data show CDR1 as MDHEN and CDR2 as SYDVKM. The CDR3 region is CASRTNAGINEQFF.

The rearrangement links TRBV11-3 to TRBJ2-1; TCRdb's assignment of TRBD2 cannot be checked, as there is no DNA. The CDR3 is made up of 17 amino acids. Germline CDR1 and CDR2: SGHNT and YENEEA. CDR3 region: CASSAVDQGGRNNEQFF.

The chain uses TRBV6-5 and TRBJ2-1; lacking DNA, the TRBD2 call made by TCRdb goes unchecked. Germline CDR1 and CDR2: MNHEY and SVGAGI. This CDR3 region has 13 residues. CDR3 sequence reads: CASSYSQAGEQFF.

The chain is built from TRBV29-1 and TRBJ2-1; there is no DNA to check the TCRdb D call of TRBD2. Germline CDR1 reads SQVTM; CDR2 reads ANQGSEA. This CDR3 has 15 amino acids. The CDR3 loop reads CSAGGSMMAGHEQFF.

J is TRBJ2-7 and V is TRBV29-1; lacking DNA, the TRBD1 call made by TCRdb goes unchecked. The CDR3 is made up of 13 amino acids. The germline gives CDR1 SQVTM, CDR2 ANQGSEA. This chain's CDR3 is CSVELGGSYEQYF.

The V and J genes are TRBV7-2 and TRBJ2-1; lacking DNA, the TRBD2 call made by TCRdb goes unchecked. Germline V lookup: CDR1 SGHTA, CDR2 FQGNSA. CDR3 length: 14 amino acids. CDR3: CASTDTSIRNEQFF. Complete variable domain (other parts from reference TRBV7-2 and TRBJ2-1): GAGVSQSPSNKVTEKGKDVELRCDPISGHTALYWYRQSLGQGLEFLIYFQGNSAPDKSGLPSDRFSAERTGGSVSTLTIQRTQQEDSAVYLCASTDTSIRNEQFFGPGTRLTVL.

The chain combines TRBV4-2 with TRBJ2-5. From germline, CDR1 is LGHNA and CDR2 YNFKEQ. The length of the CDR3 is 13 residues. CDR3 sequence: CASSQVIQETQYF.

The chain links TRBV28 to TRBJ2-7. Germline V gene data show CDR1 as MDHEN and CDR2 as SYDVKM. CDR3 length: 14 amino acids. The CDR3 loop reads CASSLLGRSLEQYF.

This sequence joins TRBV5-1 and TRBJ2-7; TCRdb calls TRBD1, which cannot be checked without DNA. Germline CDR1 is SGHRS and CDR2 is YFSETQ. CDR3 length: 15 amino acids. The CDR3 region is CASSVEPGQSYEQYF. The full variable domain, in which reference TRBV5-1 and TRBJ2-7 provide the parts outside the CDR3, is KAGVTQTPRYLIKTRGQQVTLSCSPISGHRSVSWYQQTPGQGLQFLFEYFSETQRNKGNFPGRFSGRQFSNSRSEMNVSTLELGDSALYLCASSVEPGQSYEQYFGPGTRLTVT.

This chain joins TRBV7-9 and TRBJ2-1; the D gene TCRdb calls, TRBD1, cannot be checked with no DNA. The CDR3 is 15 residues long. Germline CDR1 and CDR2: SEHNR and FQNEAQ (reference sequence). CDR3 sequence: CASTHQGPSYNEQFF. Drawing the rest from reference TRBV7-9 and TRBJ2-1, the complete variable domain is DTGVSQNPRHKITKRGQNVTFRCDPISEHNRLYWYRQTLGQGPEFLTYFQNEAQLEKSRLLSDRFSAERPKGSFSTLEIQRTEQGDSAMYLCASTHQGPSYNEQFFGPGTRLTVL.

The V gene is TRBV7-2, the J gene TRBJ2-3; no DNA is available, so the TRBD1 call from TCRdb remains unchecked. CDR3 length equals 16 residues. Germline CDR1 reads SGHTA; CDR2 reads FQGNSA. The CDR3 region is CASSPGGRGSGDTQYF.

The V and J genes are TRBV4-3 and TRBJ2-5; the D call from TCRdb, TRBD1, cannot be confirmed without DNA. This CDR3 is built from 19 residues. Germline V gene lookup returns CDR1 LGHNA and CDR2 YSLEER. CDR3 in amino acids: CASSQEWDREVEIQETQYF.

This chain connects TRBV21-1 to TRBJ1-5; TCRdb returns TRBD1, unconfirmable since there is no DNA. TRBV21-1 is flagged as a pseudogene. The CDR3 is 22 amino acids. CDR3 protein: CASSNPNGIVLSDPVSNQPQHF.

CDR3 amino acids: CASSQDPSVATGELFF. The chain recombines TRBV4-3 with TRBJ2-2; absent DNA, TCRdb's TRBD2 call cannot be checked. The CDR3 contains 16 residues. In germline, CDR1 is LGHNA, CDR2 YSLEER.

V gene TRBV28 combines with J gene TRBJ2-5; TCRdb indicates TRBD2, and absent DNA this call remains unverified. CDR3 size: 18 residues. Per germline, CDR1 MDHEN and CDR2 SYDVKM. Here the CDR3 reads CASRTDRLAGVLQETQYF.

This chain links TRBV5-1 with TRBJ2-3. This CDR3 has 16 amino acids. Germline-derived CDR1 and CDR2 are SGHRS and YFSETQ. The CDR3: CASSLGASPYTDTQYF.

This chain links TRBV6-2 or TRBV6-3 with TRBJ2-3; as DNA is missing, the TRBD2 call by TCRdb cannot be tested. CDR1 and CDR2 (germline): MNHEY, SVGEGT. There are 21 residues in the CDR3. This chain's CDR3 is CASSYSVSSGGAFPGGDTQYF.